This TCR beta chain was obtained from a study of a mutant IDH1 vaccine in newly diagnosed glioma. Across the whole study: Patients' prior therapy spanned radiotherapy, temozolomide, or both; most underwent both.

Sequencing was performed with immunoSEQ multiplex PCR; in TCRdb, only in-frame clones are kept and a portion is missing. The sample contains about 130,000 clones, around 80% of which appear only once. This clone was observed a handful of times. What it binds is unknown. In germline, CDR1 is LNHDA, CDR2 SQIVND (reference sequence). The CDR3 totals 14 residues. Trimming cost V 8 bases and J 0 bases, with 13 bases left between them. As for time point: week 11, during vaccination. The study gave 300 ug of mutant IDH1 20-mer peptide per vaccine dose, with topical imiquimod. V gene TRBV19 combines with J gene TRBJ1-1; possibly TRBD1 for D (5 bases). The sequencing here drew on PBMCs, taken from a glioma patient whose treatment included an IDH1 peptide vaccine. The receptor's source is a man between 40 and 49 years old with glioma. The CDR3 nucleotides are TGTGCCAGTTTGCCAGGGCGCTTGAACACTGAAGCTTTCTTT. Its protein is CASLPGRLNTEAFF.